This T cell receptor (beta chain) is from a study of T cell responses to AZD1222 COVID-19 vaccine. Study-wide results and limits: Targets within unmutated variant regions were reportedly found for nearly half of spike-specific TCRs. Donor demographics were predominantly white British with a female majority; clonal diversity may be underestimated. With dominance at 160-218 and 743-854, vaccine-associated CD4 TCRs spanned spike.

Trimming cost V 4 bases and J 4 bases, with 10 bases left between them. Germline-derived CDR1 and CDR2 are LNHDA and SQIVND (reference sequence). This CDR3 region has 13 residues. To note about this clone: Antigen: not known.

Second doses were pooled across both intervals (about 4 or about 12 weeks). Generated by immunoSEQ multiplex PCR, the TCRdb table keeps only in-frame clones and is missing some. This table holds more than 120,000 clones, approximately 86% found once. V and J are TRBV19 and TRBJ1-2; perhaps TRBD1 as D (5 bases). Sequenced material: peripheral blood, taken 28 days after the second AZD1222 dose. This receptor was obtained from an adult who received the AZD1222 COVID-19 vaccine. The CDR3 spells CASSRGPSYGYTF. DNA for the CDR3: TGTGCCAGTAGTAGGGGACCGAGCTATGGCTACACCTTC.